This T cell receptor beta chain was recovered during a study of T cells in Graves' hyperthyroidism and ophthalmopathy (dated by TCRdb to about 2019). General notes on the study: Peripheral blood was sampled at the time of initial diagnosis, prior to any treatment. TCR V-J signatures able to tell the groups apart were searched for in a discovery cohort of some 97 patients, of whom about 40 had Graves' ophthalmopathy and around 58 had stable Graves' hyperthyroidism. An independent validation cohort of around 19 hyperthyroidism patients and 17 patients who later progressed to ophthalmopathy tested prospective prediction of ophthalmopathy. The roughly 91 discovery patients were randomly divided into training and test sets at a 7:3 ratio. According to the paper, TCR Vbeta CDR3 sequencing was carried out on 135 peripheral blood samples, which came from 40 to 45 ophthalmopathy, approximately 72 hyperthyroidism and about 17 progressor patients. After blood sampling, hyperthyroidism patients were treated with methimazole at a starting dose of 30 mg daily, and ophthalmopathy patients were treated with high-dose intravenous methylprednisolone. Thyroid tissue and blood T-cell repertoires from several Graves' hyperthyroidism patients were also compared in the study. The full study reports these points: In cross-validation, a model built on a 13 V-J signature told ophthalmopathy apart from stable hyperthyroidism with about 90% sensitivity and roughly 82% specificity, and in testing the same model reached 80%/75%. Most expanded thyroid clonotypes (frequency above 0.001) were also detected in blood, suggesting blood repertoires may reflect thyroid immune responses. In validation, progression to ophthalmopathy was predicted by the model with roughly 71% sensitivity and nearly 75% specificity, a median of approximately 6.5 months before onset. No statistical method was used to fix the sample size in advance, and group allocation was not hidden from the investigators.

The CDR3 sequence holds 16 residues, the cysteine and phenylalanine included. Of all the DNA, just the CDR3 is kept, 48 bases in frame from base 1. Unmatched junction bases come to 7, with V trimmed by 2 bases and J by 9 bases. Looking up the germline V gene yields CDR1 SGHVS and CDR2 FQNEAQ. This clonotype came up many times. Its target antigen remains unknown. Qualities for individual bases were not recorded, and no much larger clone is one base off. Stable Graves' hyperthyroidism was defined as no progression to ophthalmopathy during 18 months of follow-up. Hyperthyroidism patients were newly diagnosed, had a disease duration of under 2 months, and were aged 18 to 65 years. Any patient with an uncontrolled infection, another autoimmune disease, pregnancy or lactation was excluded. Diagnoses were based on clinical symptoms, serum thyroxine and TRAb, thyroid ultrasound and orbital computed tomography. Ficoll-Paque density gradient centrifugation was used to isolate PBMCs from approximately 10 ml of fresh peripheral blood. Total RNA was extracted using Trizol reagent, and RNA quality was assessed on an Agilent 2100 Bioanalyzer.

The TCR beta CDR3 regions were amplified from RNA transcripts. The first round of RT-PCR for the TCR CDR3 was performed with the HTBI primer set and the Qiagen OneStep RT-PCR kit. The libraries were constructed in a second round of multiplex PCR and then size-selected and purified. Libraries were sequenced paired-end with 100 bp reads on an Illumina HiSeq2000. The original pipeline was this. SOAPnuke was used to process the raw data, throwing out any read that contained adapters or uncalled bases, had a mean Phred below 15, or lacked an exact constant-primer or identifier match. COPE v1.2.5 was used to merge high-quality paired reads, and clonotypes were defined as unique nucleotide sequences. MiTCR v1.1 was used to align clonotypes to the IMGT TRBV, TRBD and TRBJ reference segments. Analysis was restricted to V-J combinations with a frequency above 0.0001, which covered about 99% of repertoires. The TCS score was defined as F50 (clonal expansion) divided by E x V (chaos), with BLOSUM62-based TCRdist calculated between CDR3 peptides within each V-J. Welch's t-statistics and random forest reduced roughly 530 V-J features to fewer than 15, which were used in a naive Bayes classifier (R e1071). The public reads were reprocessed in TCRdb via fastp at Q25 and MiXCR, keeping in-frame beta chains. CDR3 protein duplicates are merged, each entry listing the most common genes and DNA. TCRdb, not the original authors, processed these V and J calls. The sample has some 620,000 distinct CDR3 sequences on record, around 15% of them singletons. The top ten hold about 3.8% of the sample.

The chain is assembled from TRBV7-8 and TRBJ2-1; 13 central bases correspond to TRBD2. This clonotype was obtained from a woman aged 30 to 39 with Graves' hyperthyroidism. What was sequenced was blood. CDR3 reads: CASSLWTSGRGGEQFF. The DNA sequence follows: TGTGCCAGCAGCTTATGGACTAGCGGGAGAGGGGGTGAGCAGTTCTTC.